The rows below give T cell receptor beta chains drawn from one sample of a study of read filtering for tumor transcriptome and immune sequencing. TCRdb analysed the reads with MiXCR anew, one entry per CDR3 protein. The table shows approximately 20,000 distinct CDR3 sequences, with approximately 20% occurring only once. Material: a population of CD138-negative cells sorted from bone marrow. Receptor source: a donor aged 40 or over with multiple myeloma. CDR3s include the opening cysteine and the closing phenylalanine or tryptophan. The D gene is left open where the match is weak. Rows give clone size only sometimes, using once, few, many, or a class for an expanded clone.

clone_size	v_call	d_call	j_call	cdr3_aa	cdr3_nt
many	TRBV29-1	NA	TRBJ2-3	CSVETPTGRSGTDTQYF	TGCAGCGTTGAGACCCCCACTGGGAGGTCGGGAACAGATACGCAGTATTTT
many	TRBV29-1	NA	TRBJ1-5	CSAGDSNQPQHF	TGCAGCGCCGGGGACAGCAATCAGCCCCAGCATTTT
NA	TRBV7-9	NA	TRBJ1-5	CASSLQGMDQPQHF	TGTGCCAGCAGCTTACAAGGAATGGATCAGCCCCAGCATTTT
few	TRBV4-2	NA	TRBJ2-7	CASSQEASGSSCEQYF	TGTGCCAGCAGCCAAGAGGCCAGCGGCAGCTCCTGCGAGCAGTACTTC
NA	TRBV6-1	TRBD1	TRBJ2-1	CASSTGTGINEQFF	TGTGCCAGCAGTACCGGGACAGGGATTAATGAGCAGTTCTTC
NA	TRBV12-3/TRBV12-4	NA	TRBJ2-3	CASSQDGRTDTRYF	TGTGCCAGCAGCCAGGACGGACGGACAGATACGCGGTATTTT
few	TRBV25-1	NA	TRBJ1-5	CASSEQGNQPQHF	TGTGCCAGCAGTGAACAGGGAAATCAGCCCCAGCATTTT
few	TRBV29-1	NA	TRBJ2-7	CSAQGRAHEQYF	TGCAGCGCCCAGGGCAGGGCCCACGAGCAGTACTTC
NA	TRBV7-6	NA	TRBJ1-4	CASSPTTSEKLFF	TGTGCCAGCAGCCCTACAACTAGTGAAAAGCTGTTTTTT
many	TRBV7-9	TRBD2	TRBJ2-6	CASSLWSGSGGANVLTF	TGTGCCAGCAGCTTATGGAGCGGGAGCGGCGGGGCCAACGTCCTGACTTTC
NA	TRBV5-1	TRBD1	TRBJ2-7	CASGTGFNEQYF	TGCGCCAGTGGGACAGGGTTCAACGAGCAGTACTTC
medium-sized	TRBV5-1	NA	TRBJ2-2	CASSFGQGDTGELFF	TGCGCCAGCAGTTTTGGGCAGGGTGATACCGGGGAGCTGTTTTTT
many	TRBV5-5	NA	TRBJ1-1	CASSVRWAENTEAFF	TGTGCCAGCAGCGTCCGATGGGCGGAAAACACTGAAGCTTTCTTT
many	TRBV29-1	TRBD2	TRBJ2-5	CSGAGGGLETQYF	TGCAGCGGTGCGGGGGGTGGCTTGGAGACCCAGTACTTC
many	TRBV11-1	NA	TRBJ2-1	CASRRRDWTYNEQFF	TGTGCCAGCAGACGCCGGGACTGGACCTACAATGAGCAGTTCTTC
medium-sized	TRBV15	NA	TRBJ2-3	CATNKGRGPVDTQYF	TGTGCCACCAACAAGGGAAGGGGCCCCGTAGATACGCAGTATTTT
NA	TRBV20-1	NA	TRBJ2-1	CSARRDPHERFF	TGCAGTGCTAGAAGGGACCCGCACGAGCGGTTCTTC
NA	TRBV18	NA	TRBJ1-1	CASSRDPGTEAFF	TGTGCCAGCTCACGAGACCCGGGCACTGAAGCTTTCTTT
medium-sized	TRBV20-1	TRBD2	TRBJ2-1	CSARDLAGEDKQFF	TGCAGTGCTAGAGATCTGGCGGGAGAAGATAAGCAGTTCTTC
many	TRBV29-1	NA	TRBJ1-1	CSVGRDRDMNTEAFF	TGCAGCGTTGGCCGGGACCGAGATATGAACACTGAAGCTTTCTTT
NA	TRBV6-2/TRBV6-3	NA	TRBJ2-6	CASRTPVSGANVLTF	TGTGCCAGCAGGACCCCAGTCTCTGGGGCCAACGTCCTGACTTTC
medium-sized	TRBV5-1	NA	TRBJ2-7	CASSSTQGNEQYF	TGCGCCAGCAGCAGCACACAGGGAAACGAGCAGTACTTC
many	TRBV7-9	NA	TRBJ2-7	CASSLAGDEQYF	TGTGCCAGCAGCTTAGCAGGGGACGAGCAGTACTTC
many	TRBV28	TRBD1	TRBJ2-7	CATQGDYEQYF	TGTGCCACCCAGGGGGACTACGAGCAGTACTTC
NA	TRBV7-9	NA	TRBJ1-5	CASSLGEFSNQPQHF	TGTGCCAGCAGCTTAGGGGAATTTAGCAATCAGCCCCAGCATTTT
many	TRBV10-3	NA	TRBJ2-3	CAISGSSDTQYF	TGTGCCATCAGTGGAAGCTCAGATACGCAGTATTTT
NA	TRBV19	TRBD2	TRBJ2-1	CASSISTSGTEQFF	TGTGCCAGTAGTATTTCGACTAGCGGGACCGAGCAGTTCTTC
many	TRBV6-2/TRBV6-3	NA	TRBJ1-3	CASKKSDGNTIYF	TGTGCCAGCAAGAAGTCCGATGGAAACACCATATATTTT
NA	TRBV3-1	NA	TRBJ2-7	CASSQGGISQYF	TGTGCCAGCAGCCAAGGAGGGATTTCGCAGTACTTC
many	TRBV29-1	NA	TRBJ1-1	CSVDRNTEAFF	TGCAGCGTTGACAGGAACACTGAAGCTTTCTTT
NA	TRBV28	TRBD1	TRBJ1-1	CASRDSGTEAFF	TGTGCCAGCCGGGACAGTGGAACTGAAGCTTTCTTT
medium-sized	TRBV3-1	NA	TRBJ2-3	CASSQSGGTDTQYF	TGTGCCAGCAGCCAATCGGGGGGCACAGATACGCAGTATTTT
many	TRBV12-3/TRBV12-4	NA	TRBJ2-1	CASSLSNEQFF	TGTGCCAGCAGTTTATCGAATGAGCAGTTCTTC
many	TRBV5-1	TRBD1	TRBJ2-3	CASSKGTGTSTDTQYF	TGCGCCAGCAGCAAAGGGACAGGAACTAGCACAGATACGCAGTATTTT
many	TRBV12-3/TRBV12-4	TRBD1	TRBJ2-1	CASSRDRSYNEQFF	TGTGCCAGCAGCAGGGACAGGAGTTACAATGAGCAGTTCTTC
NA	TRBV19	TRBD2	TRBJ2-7	CASSQGRTTSSREQYF	TGTGCCAGTAGCCAAGGCCGGACGACTAGCAGCCGCGAGCAGTACTTC
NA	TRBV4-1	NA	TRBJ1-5	CASSQTESNQPQHF	TGCGCCAGCAGCCAGACCGAAAGCAATCAGCCCCAGCATTTT
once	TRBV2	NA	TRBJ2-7	CASSTLGRVGEQYF	TGTGCCAGCAGTACCCTAGGGCGGGTAGGTGAGCAATACTTC
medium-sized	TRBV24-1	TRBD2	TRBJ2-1	CATSDSPGLAGGSSYNEQFF	TGTGCCACCAGTGATTCTCCGGGACTAGCGGGAGGGAGCTCCTACAATGAGCAGTTCTTC
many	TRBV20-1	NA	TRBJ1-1	CSARRGVLLGAEAFF	TGCAGTGCTAGGAGGGGGGTCCTTCTCGGGGCTGAAGCTTTCTTT
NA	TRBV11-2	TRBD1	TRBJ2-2	CAGQGAGELFF	TGTGCCGGCCAGGGGGCCGGGGAGCTGTTTTTT
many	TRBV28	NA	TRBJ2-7	CASSPPLGGYEQYF	TGTGCCAGCAGTCCTCCCTTAGGTGGATACGAGCAGTACTTC
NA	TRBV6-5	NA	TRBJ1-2	CATVDGYGYTF	TGTGCCACCGTGGACGGCTATGGCTACACCTTC
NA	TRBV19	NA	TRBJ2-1	CASSIKASSIPLYEQFF	TGTGCCAGTAGTATTAAGGCTAGTTCAATCCCCTTGTATGAGCAGTTCTTC
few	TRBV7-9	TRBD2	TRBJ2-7	CASSYGGEGYEQYF	TGTGCCAGCAGCTACGGGGGGGAGGGATACGAGCAGTACTTC
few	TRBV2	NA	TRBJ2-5	CASSQETQYF	TGTGCCAGCTCACAAGAGACCCAGTACTTC
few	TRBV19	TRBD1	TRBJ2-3	CASSTDRVSDTQYF	TGTGCCAGTAGTACCGACAGGGTTTCAGATACGCAGTATTTT
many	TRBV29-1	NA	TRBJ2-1	CSVVRNSYNEQFF	TGCAGCGTCGTGAGAAACTCCTACAATGAGCAGTTCTTC
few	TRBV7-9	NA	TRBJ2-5	CASSIAVSETQYF	TGTGCCAGCAGCATAGCAGTTTCAGAGACCCAGTACTTC
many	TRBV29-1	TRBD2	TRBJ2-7	CSVTSGVNYEQYF	TGCAGCGTAACTAGCGGGGTAAACTACGAGCAGTACTTC
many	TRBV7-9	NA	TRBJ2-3	CASRAGASTDTQYF	TGTGCCAGCAGAGCAGGGGCAAGCACAGATACGCAGTATTTT
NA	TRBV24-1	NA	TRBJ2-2	CATQGELNTGELFF	TGTGCCACCCAGGGAGAATTGAACACCGGGGAGCTGTTTTTT